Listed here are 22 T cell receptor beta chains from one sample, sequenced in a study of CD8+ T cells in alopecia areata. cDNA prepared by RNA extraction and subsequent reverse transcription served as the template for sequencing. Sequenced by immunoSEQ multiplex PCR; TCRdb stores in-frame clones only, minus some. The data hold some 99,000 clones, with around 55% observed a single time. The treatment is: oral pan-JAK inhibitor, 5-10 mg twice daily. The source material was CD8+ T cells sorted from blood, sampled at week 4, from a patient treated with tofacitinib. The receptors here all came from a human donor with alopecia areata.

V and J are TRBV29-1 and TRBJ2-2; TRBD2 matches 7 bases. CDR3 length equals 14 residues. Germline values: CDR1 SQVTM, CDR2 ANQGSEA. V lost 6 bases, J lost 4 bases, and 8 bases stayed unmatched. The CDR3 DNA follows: TGCAGCGTCCGACTAGCCCTATCCACCGGGGAGCTGTTTTTT. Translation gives CSVRLALSTGELFF.

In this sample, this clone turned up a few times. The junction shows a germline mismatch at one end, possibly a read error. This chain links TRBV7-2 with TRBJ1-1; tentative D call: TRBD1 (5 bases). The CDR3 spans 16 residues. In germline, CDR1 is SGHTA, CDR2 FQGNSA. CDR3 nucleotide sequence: TGCGCCAGCAGCCAAAGCCCTGGGGGGGTGAACACTGAAGCTTTCTTT. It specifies CASSQSPGGVNTEAFF.

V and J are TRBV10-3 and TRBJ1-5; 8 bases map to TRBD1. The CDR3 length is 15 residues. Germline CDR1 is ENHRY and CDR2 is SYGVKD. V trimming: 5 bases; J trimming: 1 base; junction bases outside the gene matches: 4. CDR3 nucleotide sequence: TGTGCCATCAGTAAGGACAGGGAGAGCAATCAGCCCCAGCATTTT. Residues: CAISKDRESNQPQHF.

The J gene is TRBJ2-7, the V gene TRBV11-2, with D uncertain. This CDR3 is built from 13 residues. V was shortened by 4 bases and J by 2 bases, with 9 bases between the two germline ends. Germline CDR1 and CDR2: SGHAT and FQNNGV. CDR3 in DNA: TGTGCCAGCAGCTCCCTGGGAACCTACGAGCAGTACTTC. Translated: CASSSLGTYEQYF. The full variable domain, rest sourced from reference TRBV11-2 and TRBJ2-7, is EAGVAQSPRYKIIEKRQSVAFWCNPISGHATLYWYQQILGQGPKLLIQFQNNGVVDDSQLPKDRFSAERLKGVDSTLKIQPAKLEDSAVYLCASSSLGTYEQYFGPGTRLTVT.

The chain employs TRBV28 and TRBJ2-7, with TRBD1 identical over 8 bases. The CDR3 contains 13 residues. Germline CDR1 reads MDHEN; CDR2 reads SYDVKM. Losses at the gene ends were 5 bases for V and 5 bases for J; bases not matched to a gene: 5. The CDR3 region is CASSTQGADEQYF. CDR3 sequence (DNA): TGTGCCAGCAGTACTCAGGGGGCCGACGAGCAGTACTTC. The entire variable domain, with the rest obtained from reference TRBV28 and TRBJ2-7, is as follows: DVKVTQSSRYLVKRTGEKVFLECVQDMDHENMFWYRQDPGLGLRLIYFSYDVKMKEKGDIPEGYSVSREKKERFSLILESASTNQTSMYLCASSTQGADEQYFGPGTRLTVT.

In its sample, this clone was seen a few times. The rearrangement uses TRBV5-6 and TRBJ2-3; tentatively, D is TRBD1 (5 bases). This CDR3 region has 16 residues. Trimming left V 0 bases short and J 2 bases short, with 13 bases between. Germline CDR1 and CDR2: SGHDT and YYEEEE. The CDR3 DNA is TGTGCCAGCAGCTTGGAGGACAACCTTTACACAGATACGCAGTATTTT. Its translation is CASSLEDNLYTDTQYF.

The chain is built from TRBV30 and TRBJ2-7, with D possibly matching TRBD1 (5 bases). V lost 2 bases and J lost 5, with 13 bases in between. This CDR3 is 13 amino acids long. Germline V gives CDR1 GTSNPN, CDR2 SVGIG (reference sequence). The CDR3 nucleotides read TGTGCCTGGAGTCCCCAGGGTTTCCACGAGCAGTACTTC. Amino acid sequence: CAWSPQGFHEQYF.

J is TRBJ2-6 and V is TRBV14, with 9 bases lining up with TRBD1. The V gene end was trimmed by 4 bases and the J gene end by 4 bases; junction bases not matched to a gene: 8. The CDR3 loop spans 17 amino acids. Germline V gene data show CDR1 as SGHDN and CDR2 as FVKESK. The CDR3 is CASSPPGQGGGANVLTF. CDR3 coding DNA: TGTGCCAGCAGCCCACCGGGACAGGGAGGAGGGGCCAACGTCCTGACTTTC.

The CDR3 loop is CASSLDRLAEYGELFF. For the CDR3, the DNA is TGTGCCAGCAGCTTAGATCGGCTAGCGGAATACGGGGAGCTGTTTTTT. This chain joins TRBV11-2 and TRBJ2-2; 7 nucleotides line up with TRBD2. The J segment lost 7 bases and the V segment lost 0 bases, leaving 8 bases of the junction unmatched. Germline V gives CDR1 SGHAT, CDR2 FQNNGV. The CDR3 loop spans 16 amino acids.

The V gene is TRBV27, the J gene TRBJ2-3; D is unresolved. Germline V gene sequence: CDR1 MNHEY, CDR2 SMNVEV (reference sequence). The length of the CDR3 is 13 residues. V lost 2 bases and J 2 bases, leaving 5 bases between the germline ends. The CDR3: CASSLRATDTQYF. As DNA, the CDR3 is TGTGCCAGCAGTTTACGCGCCACAGATACGCAGTATTTT.

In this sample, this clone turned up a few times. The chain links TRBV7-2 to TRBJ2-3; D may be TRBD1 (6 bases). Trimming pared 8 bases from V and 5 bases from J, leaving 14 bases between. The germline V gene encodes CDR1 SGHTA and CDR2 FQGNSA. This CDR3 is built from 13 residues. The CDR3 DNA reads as TGTGCCAGCGGGAGAGGGGGAAGAGATACGCAGTATTTT. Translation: CASGRGGRDTQYF.

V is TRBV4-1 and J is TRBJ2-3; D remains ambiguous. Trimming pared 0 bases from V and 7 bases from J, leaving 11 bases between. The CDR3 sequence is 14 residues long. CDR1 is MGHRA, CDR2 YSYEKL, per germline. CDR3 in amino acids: CASSQEEATYTQYF. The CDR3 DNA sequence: TGCGCCAGCAGCCAAGAAGAGGCTACCTATACGCAGTATTTT.

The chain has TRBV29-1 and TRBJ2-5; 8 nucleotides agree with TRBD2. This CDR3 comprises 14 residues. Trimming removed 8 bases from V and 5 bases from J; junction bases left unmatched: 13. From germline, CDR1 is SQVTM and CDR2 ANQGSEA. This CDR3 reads CSIPGGGTWETQYF. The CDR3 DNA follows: TGCAGCATCCCCGGCGGGGGGACCTGGGAGACCCAGTACTTC.

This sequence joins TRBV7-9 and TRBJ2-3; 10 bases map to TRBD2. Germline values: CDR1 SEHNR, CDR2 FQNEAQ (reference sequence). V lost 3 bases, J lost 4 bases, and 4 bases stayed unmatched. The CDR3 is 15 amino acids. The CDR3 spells CASSFSGGPSDTQYF. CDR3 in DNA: TGTGCCAGCAGCTTTAGCGGGGGGCCGTCAGATACGCAGTATTTT.

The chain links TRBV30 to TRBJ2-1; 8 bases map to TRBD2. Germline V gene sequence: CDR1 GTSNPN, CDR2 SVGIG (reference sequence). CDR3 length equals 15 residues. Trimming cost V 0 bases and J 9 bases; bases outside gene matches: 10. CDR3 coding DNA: TGTGCCTGGAGTGTAACGGGAGGGCCAGGGAGTGAGCAGTTCTTC. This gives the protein CAWSVTGGPGSEQFF.

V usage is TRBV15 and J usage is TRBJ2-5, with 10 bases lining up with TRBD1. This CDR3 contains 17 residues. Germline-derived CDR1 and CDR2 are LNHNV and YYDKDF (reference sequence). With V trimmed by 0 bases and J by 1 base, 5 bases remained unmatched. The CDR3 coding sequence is TGTGCCACCAGCAGAGATCTCGGGACAGGGGTCCAAGAGACCCAGTACTTC. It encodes CATSRDLGTGVQETQYF.

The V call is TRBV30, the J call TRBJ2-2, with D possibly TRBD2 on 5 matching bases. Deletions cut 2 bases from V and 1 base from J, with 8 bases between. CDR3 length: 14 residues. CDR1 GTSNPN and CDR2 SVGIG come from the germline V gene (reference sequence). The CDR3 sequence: CAWSFAGNTGELFF. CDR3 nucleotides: TGTGCCTGGAGTTTTGCGGGGAACACCGGGGAGCTGTTTTTT.

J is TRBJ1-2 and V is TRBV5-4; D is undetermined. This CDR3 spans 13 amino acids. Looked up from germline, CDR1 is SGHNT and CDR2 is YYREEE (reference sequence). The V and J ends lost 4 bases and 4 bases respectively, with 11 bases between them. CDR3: CASSHEGPYGYTF. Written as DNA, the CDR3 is TGTGCCAGCAGCCACGAAGGGCCCTATGGCTACACCTTC.

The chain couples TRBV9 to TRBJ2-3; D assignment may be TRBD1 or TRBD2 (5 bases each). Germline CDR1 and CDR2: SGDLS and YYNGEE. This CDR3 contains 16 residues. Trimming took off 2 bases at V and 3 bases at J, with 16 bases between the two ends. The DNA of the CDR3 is TGTGCCAGCAGCGTGGGAGAACAGGCCCTTACAGATACGCAGTATTTT. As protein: CASSVGEQALTDTQYF.

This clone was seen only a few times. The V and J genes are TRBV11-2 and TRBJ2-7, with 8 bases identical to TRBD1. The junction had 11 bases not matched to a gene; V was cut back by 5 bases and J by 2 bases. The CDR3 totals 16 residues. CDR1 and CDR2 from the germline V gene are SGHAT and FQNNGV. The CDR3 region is CASSQKRGQDTYEQYF. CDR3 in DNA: TGTGCCAGCAGCCAAAAGAGGGGACAGGATACCTACGAGCAGTACTTC.

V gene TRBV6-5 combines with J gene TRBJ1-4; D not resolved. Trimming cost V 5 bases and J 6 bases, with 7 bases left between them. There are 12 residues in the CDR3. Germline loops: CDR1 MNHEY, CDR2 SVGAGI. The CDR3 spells CASSDGDEKLFF. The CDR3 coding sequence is TGTGCCAGCAGTGACGGAGATGAAAAACTGTTTTTT.

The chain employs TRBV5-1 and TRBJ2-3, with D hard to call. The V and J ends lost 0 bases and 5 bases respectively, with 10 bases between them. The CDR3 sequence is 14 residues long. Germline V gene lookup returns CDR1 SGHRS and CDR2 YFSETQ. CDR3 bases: TGCGCCAGCAGCTTGGTTTGGGGTAAAGATACGCAGTATTTT. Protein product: CASSLVWGKDTQYF. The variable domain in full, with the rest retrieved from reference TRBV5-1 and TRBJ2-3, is KAGVTQTPRYLIKTRGQQVTLSCSPISGHRSVSWYQQTPGQGLQFLFEYFSETQRNKGNFPGRFSGRQFSNSRSEMNVSTLELGDSALYLCASSLVWGKDTQYFGPGTRLTVL.